This T cell receptor (beta chain) is drawn from a study of technical replicates of blood from several donors. Looked up from germline, CDR1 is MDHEN and CDR2 is SYDVKM. This CDR3 contains 19 residues. V gave up 5 bases and J gave up 6 bases; unmatched junction bases: 23. The table came from immunoSEQ multiplex PCR; TCRdb's copy has only in-frame clones and leaves some out. This sample has about 73,000 clones; 93% occur once, and the top ten carry approximately 0.24%. The chain combines TRBV28 with TRBJ1-2; 8 bases fit TRBD1. This TCR came from a human donor in good health. Sequenced input: T cells isolated from PBMCs. The CDR3 DNA is TGTGCCAGCAGTCCCTTTAACCCCGGGACAGGCCAGAATTTGAATGGCTACACCTTC. Protein: CASSPFNPGTGQNLNGYTF.